This T cell receptor beta chain originates from a study of OX40 agonist ivuxolimab in advanced cancers. This CDR3 has 16 amino acids. V was shortened by 4 bases and J by 0 bases, with 10 bases between the two germline ends. Germline V gene sequence: CDR1 MNHNS, CDR2 SASEGT. The method was immunoSEQ multiplex PCR; TCRdb's version includes in-frame clones alone and lacks a portion of them. Of tens of thousands of clones detected, approximately 90% appear once; the ten largest clones hold 1% to 1.2%. Material: CD4+ or CD8+ T cells sorted from blood, obtained in a trial of the OX40 agonist ivuxolimab. The receptor comes from an adult with an advanced solid tumor such as melanoma, head and neck, liver or kidney cancer. The chain carries TRBV6-1 and TRBJ1-6; tentative D call: TRBD1 (5 bases). CDR3 amino acids: CASSVQGSSYNSPLHF. CDR3 in DNA: TGTGCCAGCAGTGTTCAGGGTAGCTCCTATAATTCACCCCTCCACTTT.